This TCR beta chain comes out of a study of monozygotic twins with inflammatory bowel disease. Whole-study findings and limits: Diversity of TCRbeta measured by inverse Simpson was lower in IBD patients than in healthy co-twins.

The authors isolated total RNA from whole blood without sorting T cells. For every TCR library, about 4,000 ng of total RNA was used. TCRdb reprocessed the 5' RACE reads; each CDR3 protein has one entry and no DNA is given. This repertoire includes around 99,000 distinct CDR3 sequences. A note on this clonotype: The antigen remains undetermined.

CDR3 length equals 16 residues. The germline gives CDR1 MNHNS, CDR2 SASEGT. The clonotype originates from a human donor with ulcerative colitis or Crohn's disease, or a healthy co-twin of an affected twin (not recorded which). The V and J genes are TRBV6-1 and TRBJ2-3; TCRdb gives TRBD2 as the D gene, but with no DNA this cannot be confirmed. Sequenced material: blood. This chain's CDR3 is CASRWRETFGADTQYF.